Shown below are 20 T cell receptor beta chains from a single sample sequenced in a study of tumor-infiltrating lymphocytes in primary liver carcinoma. Each 20-30 mg portion of unsorted bulk tissue served as the source for co-extraction of RNA and DNA. Starting material of 500 ng total RNA yielded TCR beta cDNA via a constant-region primer. Amplification in three nested multiplex PCR rounds with slightly modified ARM-PCR gave rise to TCR beta libraries. Rounds one and two of PCR, each of around 11 cycles, were primed with TRBV1-TRBV30 forward primers and a C-beta reverse primer. TCRdb redid the calling of the multiplex PCR reads with MiXCR, one entry per CDR3 protein. The sample contains roughly 78,000 distinct CDR3 sequences, over 55% of which appear only once. Sequencing used liver tumor tissue from sampling region 4. Sample subset: tumor region T4, right-lateral pole. All receptors derive from a woman aged 55-69 years with primary liver carcinoma and hepatitis B virus infection.

With regard to this clonotype: One end of the junction fails to match germline, which may point to a read error. The chain uses TRBV11-1 and TRBJ2-2; D perhaps matches TRBD2 (5 bases). This CDR3 has 17 amino acids. The germline gives CDR1 SGHAT, CDR2 FQDESV (reference sequence). The CDR3 is CASSAQPYLVNTGELFF. CDR3 sequence (DNA): TGTGCCAGCAGCGCCCAGCCATACCTAGTTAACACCGGGGAACTGTTTTTT. Full variable domain (outside the CDR3, taken from reference TRBV11-1 and TRBJ2-2): EAEVAQSPRYKITEKSQAVAFWCDPISGHATLYWYRQILGQGPELLVQFQDESVVDDSQLPKDRFSAERLKGVDSTLKIQPAELGDSAMYLCASSAQPYLVNTGELFFGEGSRLTVL.

The J gene is TRBJ2-5, the V gene TRBV10-1, with D perhaps being TRBD1 or TRBD2 (5 bases each). The CDR3 contains 13 residues. CDR1 is WNHNN, CDR2 SYGVQD, per germline (reference sequence). V shed 4 bases and J shed 5 bases, with 11 bases lying between them. CDR3 in amino acids: CASSAGTPETQYF. In DNA form, the CDR3 reads TGCGCCAGCAGTGCGGGGACCCCGGAGACCCAGTACTTC.

The genes are TRBV9 and TRBJ2-7, with 9 bases lining up with TRBD2. In germline, CDR1 is SGDLS, CDR2 YYNGEE. V lost 2 bases to trimming and J lost 0 bases; unmatched junction nucleotides: 12. CDR3 length: 18 amino acids. CDR3 protein: CASSVGGWSGRNSYEQYF. In DNA form, the CDR3 reads TGTGCCAGCAGCGTCGGGGGCTGGAGCGGGAGGAACTCCTACGAGCAGTACTTC.

This clonotype was found many times. The rearrangement links TRBV6-5 to TRBJ1-1, with D perhaps matching TRBD1 (5 bases). Trimming shortened V by 5 bases and J by 8 bases, and 18 bases separated the two germline ends. The CDR3 is 14 residues long. Germline V lookup: CDR1 MNHEY, CDR2 SVGAGI. CDR3 sequence: CASSDLRTYGEAFF. CDR3 in DNA: TGTGCCAGCAGTGACCTAAGGACATATGGCGAAGCTTTCTTT.

About this clonotype itself: Compared with germline, one end of the junction differs, possibly owing to a read error. The chain recombines TRBV6-5 with TRBJ2-1, with 10 bases matching TRBD2. Germline lookup yields CDR1 MNHEY and CDR2 SVGAGI. The CDR3 consists of 15 residues. The CDR3 here is CVSSSWLAGASEQFF. Here the CDR3 DNA reads TGTGTCAGCAGTTCCTGGCTAGCGGGAGCATCTGAGCAGTTCTTC.

Turning to this clonotype: The junction does not match germline at one end; this may be a read error. This rearrangement joins TRBV4-2 to TRBJ2-7; 13 positions agree with TRBD2. Germline loops: CDR1 LGHNA, CDR2 YNFKEQ. CDR3 length: 15 amino acids. CDR3 coding DNA: TGTGCCGGCAGCATTGGACTAGCGGGAGCCTACGAGCAGTACTTT. Translating it yields CAGSIGLAGAYEQYF.

Turning to this clonotype: The germline gene is not matched at one end of the junction; a read error may be the cause. The chain employs TRBV12-3 or TRBV12-4 and TRBJ2-2; 7 nucleotides match TRBD2. The CDR3 is made up of 15 amino acids. As DNA, the CDR3 is TGTACCAGCAGCCCGCGTGGGGGAGGGGACGGGGAGCTGTTTTTT. It specifies CTSSPRGGGDGELFF.

The table lists this clonotype with a few counts. A much bigger clone sits one base away, suggesting this may be a read error. The genes are TRBV4-1 and TRBJ1-1; weak D call: TRBD1 (6 bases). This CDR3 contains 17 residues. Trimming removed 9 bases at V and 5 bases at J, with 28 bases between. Germline loops: CDR1 MGHRA, CDR2 YSYEKL. The CDR3 DNA follows: TGCGCCAGGAGCTCTCTTATCGTACAGGGAGGGTTAACTGAAGCTTTCTTT. It specifies CARSSLIVQGGLTEAFF.

Concerning this clonotype: Compared with germline, one end of the junction differs, possibly owing to a read error. The chain uses TRBV12-3 or TRBV12-4 and TRBJ2-5; no definite D call. The CDR3 runs to 12 residues. The CDR3 protein is CVSSEYQETQYF. Written as DNA, the CDR3 is TGTGTCAGCAGTGAGTACCAAGAGACCCAGTACTTC.

Concerning this clonotype: Since a much larger clone is just one base distant, this may be a read error. The V gene is TRBV5-1, the J gene TRBJ2-1; either TRBD1 or TRBD2 may fit D (5 bases each). Trimming removed 2 bases from V and 8 bases from J, with 17 bases in between. The CDR3 loop spans 15 amino acids. Germline CDR1 and CDR2: SGHRS and YFSETQ. The CDR3 reads CASSLGSQQGDEQFF. The CDR3 DNA follows: TGCGCCAGCAGCTTAGGATCCCAGCAGGGAGATGAGCAGTTCTTC.

This clonotype showed up just once. A read error may account for a junction end that differs from germline. The chain joins TRBV29-1 to TRBJ1-5, with unresolved D. This CDR3 is 13 amino acids long. In germline, CDR1 is SQVTM, CDR2 ANQGSEA. Written as DNA, the CDR3 is TGCAGCGTGGCAGGAACACCAGGTCAGTCCCAGCATTTT. Translating gives CSVAGTPGQSQHF.

Within the sample, this clonotype is medium-sized (0.01 to 0.1%). The chain uses TRBV6-6 and TRBJ1-2; TRBD1 matches at 7 bases. Germline assignment: CDR1 MNHNY and CDR2 SVGAGI (reference sequence). This CDR3 spans 13 amino acids. V shed 6 bases and J 2 bases; nucleotides not matched to a gene: 3. In nucleotides, the CDR3 is TGTGCCAGCAGCTTGGACAGGAACTATGGCTACACCTTC. Its translation: CASSLDRNYGYTF.

This chain connects TRBV11-3 to TRBJ2-1; D remains unclear. Germline assignment: CDR1 SGHNT and CDR2 YENEEA. The V and J ends lost 10 bases and 12 bases respectively, with 19 bases between them. The CDR3 consists of 12 residues. In nucleotides, the CDR3 is TGTGCCACCAGTAGAACAACCTTCAGGCAGTTCTTC. It codes for CATSRTTFRQFF.

As regards this clonotype: Since a much larger clone is just one base distant, this may be a read error. The V gene is TRBV28, the J gene TRBJ2-5; 10 bases agree with TRBD2. Germline CDR1 MDHEN, CDR2 SYDVKM. The CDR3 runs to 16 residues. V gave up 3 bases and J gave up 4 bases; unmatched junction bases: 8. CDR3 amino acids: CASSFPAGGQGETQYF. CDR3 DNA sequence: TGTGCCAGCAGTTTTCCAGCGGGAGGGCAGGGAGAGACCCAGTACTTC. Full variable domain (rest looked up from reference TRBV28 and TRBJ2-5): DVKVTQSSRYLVKRTGEKVFLECVQDMDHENMFWYRQDPGLGLRLIYFSYDVKMKEKGDIPEGYSVSREKKERFSLILESASTNQTSMYLCASSFPAGGQGETQYFGPGTRLLVL.

This clonotype was detected once. The conserved closing phenylalanine or tryptophan is absent in this CDR3, likely reflecting a read error. The chain links TRBV12-3 or TRBV12-4 to TRBJ2-7, with a tentative D call TRBD1 (6 bases). This CDR3 is 15 amino acids long. Trimming stripped 1 base from V and 3 bases from J, with 13 bases between. The chain's CDR3 is CASSLVRQVNYEQYL. Here the CDR3 DNA reads TGTGCCAGCAGTTTAGTTCGACAGGTGAACTACGAGCAGTACCTC.

This clonotype was recorded only once. The CDR3 carries no conserved terminal phenylalanine or tryptophan, so it likely arises from a read error. No DNA is shown, since the ends of the CDR3 on it are uncertain; the CDR3 is the one TCRdb lists. V gene TRBV5-6 combines with J gene TRBJ2-1; the table's D gene call, TRBD2, was not cross checked with the DNA. The V gene's germline CDR1 is SGHDT and CDR2 YYEEEE. Both ends counted, the CDR3 spans 14 residues. CDR3 region: CASSSGTRTNEQFL.

A note on this clonotype: The CDR3 does not end in the conserved phenylalanine or tryptophan, so this is likely a read error. The chain couples TRBV11-1 to TRBJ2-7; D is tentatively TRBD1 or TRBD2 (5 bases each). The germline V gene has CDR1 SGHAT and CDR2 FQDESV (reference sequence). There are 14 residues in the CDR3. CDR3 protein: CTNSLWGTSYEQYY. CDR3 DNA sequence: TGTACCAACAGCCTTTGGGGGACCTCCTACGAGCAGTACTAC.

This clonotype was counted many times. The rearrangement uses TRBV29-1 and TRBJ2-5, with 12 bases fitting TRBD1. The length of the CDR3 is 14 residues. Germline CDR1 and CDR2: SQVTM and ANQGSEA. V was pared by 4 bases and J by 4 bases, with 4 bases of the junction left unmatched. The CDR3 DNA reads TGCAGCGTTGTCGGGACAGGGGGCGCAGAGACCCAGTACTTC. Residues: CSVVGTGGAETQYF.

In its sample, this clonotype was seen many times. The gene calls are TRBV30 and TRBJ2-2; D not resolved. V shed 0 bases and J shed 7 bases, with 9 bases lying between them. CDR1 and CDR2 from the germline V gene are GTSNPN and SVGIG (reference sequence). This CDR3 has 13 amino acids. The CDR3 sequence is CAWSVDGIGELFF. CDR3 DNA sequence: TGTGCCTGGAGTGTAGATGGAATCGGGGAGCTGTTTTTT.

As regards this clonotype: Since the CDR3 does not end with the conserved phenylalanine or tryptophan, this likely comes from a read error. The V call is TRBV6-5, the J call TRBJ1-1; possibly TRBD1 for D (5 bases). This CDR3 spans 14 amino acids. Germline V lookup: CDR1 MNHEY, CDR2 SVGAGI. Trimming took off 0 bases at V and 6 bases at J, with 11 bases between the two ends. CDR3 in DNA: TGTGCCAGCAGTTACTCGACCGGGGACTCTGAAGCTTTCCTT. Amino acids: CASSYSTGDSEAFL.